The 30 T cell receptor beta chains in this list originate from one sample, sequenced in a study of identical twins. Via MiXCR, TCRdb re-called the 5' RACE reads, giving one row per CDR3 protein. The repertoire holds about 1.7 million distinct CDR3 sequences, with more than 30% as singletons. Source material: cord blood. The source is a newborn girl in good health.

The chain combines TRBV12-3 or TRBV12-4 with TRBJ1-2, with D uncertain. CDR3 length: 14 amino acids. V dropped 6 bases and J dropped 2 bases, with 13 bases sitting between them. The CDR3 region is CASSPSAGNYGYTF. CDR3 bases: TGTGCCAGCAGCCCCTCGGCAGGCAACTATGGCTACACCTTC.

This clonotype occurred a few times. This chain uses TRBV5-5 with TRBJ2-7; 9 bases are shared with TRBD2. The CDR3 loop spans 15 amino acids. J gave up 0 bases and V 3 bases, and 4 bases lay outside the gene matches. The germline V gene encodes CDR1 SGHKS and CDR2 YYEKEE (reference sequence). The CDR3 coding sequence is TGTGCCAGCAGCTATACTAGCGGGCACTCCTACGAGCAGTACTTC. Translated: CASSYTSGHSYEQYF.

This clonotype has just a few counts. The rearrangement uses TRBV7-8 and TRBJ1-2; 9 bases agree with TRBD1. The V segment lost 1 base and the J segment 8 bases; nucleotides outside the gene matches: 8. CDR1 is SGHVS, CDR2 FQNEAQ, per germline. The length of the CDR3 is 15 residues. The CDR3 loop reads CASSLGTGGAEGYTF. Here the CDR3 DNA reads TGTGCCAGCAGCTTAGGAACAGGGGGCGCCGAAGGCTACACCTTC. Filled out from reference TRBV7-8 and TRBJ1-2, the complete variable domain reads GAGVSQSPRYKVAKRGQDVALRCDPISGHVSLFWYQQALGQGPEFLTYFQNEAQLDKSGLPSDRFFAERPEGSVSTLKIQRTQQEDSAVYLCASSLGTGGAEGYTFGSGTRLTVV.

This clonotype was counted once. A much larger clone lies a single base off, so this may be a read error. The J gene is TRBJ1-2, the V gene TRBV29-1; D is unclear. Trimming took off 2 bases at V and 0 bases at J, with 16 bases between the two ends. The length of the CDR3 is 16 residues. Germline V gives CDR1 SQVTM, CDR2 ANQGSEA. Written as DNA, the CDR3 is TGCAGCGTTGAAAGAAGGGCCAGAGAATCTAACTATGGCTACACCTTC. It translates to CSVERRARESNYGYTF.

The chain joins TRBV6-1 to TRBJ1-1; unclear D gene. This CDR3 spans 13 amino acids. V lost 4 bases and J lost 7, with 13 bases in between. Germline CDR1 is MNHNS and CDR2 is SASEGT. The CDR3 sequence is CASSVEIDGEAFF. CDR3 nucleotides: TGTGCCAGCAGTGTTGAGATAGACGGTGAAGCTTTCTTT.

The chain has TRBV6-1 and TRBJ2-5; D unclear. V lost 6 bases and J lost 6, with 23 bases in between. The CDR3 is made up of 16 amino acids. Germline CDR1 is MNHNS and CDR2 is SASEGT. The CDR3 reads CASSIDNRLGTKTQYF. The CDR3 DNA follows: TGTGCCAGCAGCATCGATAACCGGCTTGGTACAAAGACCCAGTACTTC.

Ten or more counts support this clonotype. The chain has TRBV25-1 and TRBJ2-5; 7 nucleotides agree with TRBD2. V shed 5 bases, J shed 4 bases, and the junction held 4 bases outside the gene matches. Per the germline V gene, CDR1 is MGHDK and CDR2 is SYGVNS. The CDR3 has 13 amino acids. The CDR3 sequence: CASSLAASETQYF. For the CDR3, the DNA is TGTGCCAGCAGTCTAGCGGCCTCAGAGACCCAGTACTTC.

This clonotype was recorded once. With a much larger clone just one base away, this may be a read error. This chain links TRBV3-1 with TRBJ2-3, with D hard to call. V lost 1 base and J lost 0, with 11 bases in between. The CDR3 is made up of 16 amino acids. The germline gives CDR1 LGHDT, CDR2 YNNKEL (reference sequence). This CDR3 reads CASSQVLPDSTDTQYF. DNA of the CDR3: TGTGCCAGCAGCCAAGTTCTACCGGATAGCACAGATACGCAGTATTTT.

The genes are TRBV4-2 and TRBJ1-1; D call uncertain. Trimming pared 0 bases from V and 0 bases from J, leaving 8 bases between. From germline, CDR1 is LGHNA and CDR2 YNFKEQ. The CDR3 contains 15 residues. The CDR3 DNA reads TGTGCCAGCAGCCAAGATGGCGGGTTGAACACTGAAGCTTTCTTT. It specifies CASSQDGGLNTEAFF.

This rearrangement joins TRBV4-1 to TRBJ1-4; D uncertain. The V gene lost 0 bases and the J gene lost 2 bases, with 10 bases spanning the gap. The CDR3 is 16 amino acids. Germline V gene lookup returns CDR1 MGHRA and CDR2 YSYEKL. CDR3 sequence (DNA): TGCGCCAGCAGCCAAGAGCGGTTCCTCACTAATGAAAAACTGTTTTTT. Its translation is CASSQERFLTNEKLFF.

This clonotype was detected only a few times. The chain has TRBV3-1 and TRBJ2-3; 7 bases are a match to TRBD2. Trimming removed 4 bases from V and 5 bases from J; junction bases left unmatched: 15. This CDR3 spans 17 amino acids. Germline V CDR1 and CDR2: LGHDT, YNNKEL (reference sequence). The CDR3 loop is CASSPTGPSGPLDTQYF. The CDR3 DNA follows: TGTGCCAGCAGCCCCACCGGCCCTAGCGGACCCCTAGATACGCAGTATTTT.

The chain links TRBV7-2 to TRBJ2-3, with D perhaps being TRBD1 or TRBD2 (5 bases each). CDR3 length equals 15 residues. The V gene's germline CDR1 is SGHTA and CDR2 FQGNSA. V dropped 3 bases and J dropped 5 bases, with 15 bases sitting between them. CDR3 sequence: CASSFSGAGLDTQYF. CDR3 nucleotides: TGTGCCAGCAGCTTTTCCGGGGCCGGTCTAGATACGCAGTATTTT.

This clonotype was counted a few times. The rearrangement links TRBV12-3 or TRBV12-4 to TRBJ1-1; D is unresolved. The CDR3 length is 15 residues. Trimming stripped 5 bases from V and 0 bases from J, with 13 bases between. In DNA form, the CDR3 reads TGTGCCAGCAGTCCCGTGTGGAGGTTGAACACTGAAGCTTTCTTT. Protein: CASSPVWRLNTEAFF.

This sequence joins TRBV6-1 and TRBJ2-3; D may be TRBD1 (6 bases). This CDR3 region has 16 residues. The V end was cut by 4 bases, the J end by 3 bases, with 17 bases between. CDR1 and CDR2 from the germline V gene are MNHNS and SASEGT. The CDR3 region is CASSAYTGSRTDTQYF. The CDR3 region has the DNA TGTGCCAGCAGTGCCTACACAGGGTCGAGAACAGATACGCAGTATTTT.

The CDR3 sequence: CASGTVSSYNSPLHF. As DNA, the CDR3 is TGTGCCAGCGGGACAGTTTCCTCCTATAATTCACCCCTCCACTTT. The chain has TRBV27 and TRBJ1-6, with 7 positions matching TRBD1. V dropped 8 bases and J dropped 0; count of bases not matched to a gene: 4. This CDR3 has 15 amino acids. Germline V CDR1 and CDR2: MNHEY, SMNVEV (reference sequence).

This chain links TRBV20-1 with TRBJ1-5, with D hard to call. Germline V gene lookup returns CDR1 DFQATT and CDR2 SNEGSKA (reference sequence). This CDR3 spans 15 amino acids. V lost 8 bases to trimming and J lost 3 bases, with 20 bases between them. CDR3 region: CSSVLYGVNNQPQHF. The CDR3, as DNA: TGCAGTTCAGTTCTCTACGGGGTCAACAATCAGCCCCAGCATTTT.

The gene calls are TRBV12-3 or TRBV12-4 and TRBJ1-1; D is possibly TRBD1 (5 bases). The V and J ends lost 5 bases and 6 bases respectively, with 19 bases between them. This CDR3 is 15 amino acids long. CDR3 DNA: TGTGCCAGCAGTCCGAGAGGCGGGGGTCTCTCTGAAGCTTTCTTT. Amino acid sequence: CASSPRGGGLSEAFF.

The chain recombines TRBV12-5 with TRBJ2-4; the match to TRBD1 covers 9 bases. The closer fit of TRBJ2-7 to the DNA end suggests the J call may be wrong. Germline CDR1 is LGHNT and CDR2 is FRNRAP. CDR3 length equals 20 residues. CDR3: CASGLVLRDRALRELYEQYF. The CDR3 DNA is TGTGCTAGTGGTTTGGTACTCAGGGACAGGGCCTTACGCGAACTCTACGAGCAGTACTTC.

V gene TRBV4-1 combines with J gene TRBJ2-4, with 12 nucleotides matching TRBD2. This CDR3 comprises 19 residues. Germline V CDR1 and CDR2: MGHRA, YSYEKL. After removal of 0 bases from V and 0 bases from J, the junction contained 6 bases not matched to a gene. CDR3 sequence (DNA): TGCGCCAGCAGCCAAGATAGGCTAGCGGGGGGGCTAGCCAAAAACATTCAGTACTTC. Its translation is CASSQDRLAGGLAKNIQYF.

In nucleotides, the CDR3 is TGTGCCAGCAGTTCAGTAGGGTACCAGGCCGACCAAGAGACCCAGTACTTC. Its protein product is CASSSVGYQADQETQYF. V and J are TRBV6-6 and TRBJ2-5; D is uncertain. The CDR3 totals 17 residues. Trimming pared 4 bases from V and 0 bases from J, leaving 18 bases between. CDR1 and CDR2 from the germline V gene are MNHNY and SVGAGI (reference sequence).

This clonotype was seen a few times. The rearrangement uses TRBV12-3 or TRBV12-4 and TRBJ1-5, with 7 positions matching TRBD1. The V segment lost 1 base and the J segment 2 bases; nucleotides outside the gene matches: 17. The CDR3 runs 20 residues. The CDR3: CASSLDWPDRQGWGNQPQHF. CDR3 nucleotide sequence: TGTGCCAGCAGTTTAGATTGGCCGGACCGACAGGGCTGGGGCAATCAGCCCCAGCATTTT.

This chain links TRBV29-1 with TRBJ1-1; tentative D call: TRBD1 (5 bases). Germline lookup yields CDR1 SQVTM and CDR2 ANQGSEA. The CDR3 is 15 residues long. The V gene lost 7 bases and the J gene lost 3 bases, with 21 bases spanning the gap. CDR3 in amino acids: CSAVRRAGGYTEAFF. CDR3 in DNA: TGCAGCGCCGTAAGGCGGGCCGGGGGTTACACTGAAGCTTTCTTT.

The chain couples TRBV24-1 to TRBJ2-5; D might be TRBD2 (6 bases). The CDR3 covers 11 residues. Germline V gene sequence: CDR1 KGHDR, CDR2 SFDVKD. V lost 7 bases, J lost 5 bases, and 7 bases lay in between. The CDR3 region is CATRLAETQYF. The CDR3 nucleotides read TGTGCCACCAGGCTAGCGGAGACCCAGTACTTC.

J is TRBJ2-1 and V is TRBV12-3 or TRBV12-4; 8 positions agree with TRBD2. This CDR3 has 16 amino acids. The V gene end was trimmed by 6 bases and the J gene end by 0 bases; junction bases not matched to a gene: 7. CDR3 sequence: CASSPSSGPSYNEQFF. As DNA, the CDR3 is TGTGCCAGCAGCCCATCTAGCGGGCCCTCCTACAATGAGCAGTTCTTC.

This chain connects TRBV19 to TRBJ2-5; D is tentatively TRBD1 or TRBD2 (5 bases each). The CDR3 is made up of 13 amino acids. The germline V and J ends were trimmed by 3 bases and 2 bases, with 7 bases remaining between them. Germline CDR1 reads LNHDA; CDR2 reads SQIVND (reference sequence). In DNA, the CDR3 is TGTGCCAGTAGTATGGGACGGCAAGAGACCCAGTACTTC. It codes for CASSMGRQETQYF.

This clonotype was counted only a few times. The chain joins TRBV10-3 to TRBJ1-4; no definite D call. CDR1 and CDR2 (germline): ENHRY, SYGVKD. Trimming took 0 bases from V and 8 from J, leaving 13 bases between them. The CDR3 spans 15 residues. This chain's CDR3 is CAISESPGPGEKLFF. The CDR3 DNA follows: TGTGCCATCAGTGAGTCGCCCGGACCGGGCGAAAAACTGTTTTTT.

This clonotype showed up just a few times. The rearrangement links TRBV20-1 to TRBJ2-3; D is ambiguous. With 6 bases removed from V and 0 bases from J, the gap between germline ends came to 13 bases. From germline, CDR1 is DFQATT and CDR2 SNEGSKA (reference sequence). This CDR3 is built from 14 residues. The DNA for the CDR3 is TGCAGTGCAACGGGCACAACTAGCACAGATACGCAGTATTTT. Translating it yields CSATGTTSTDTQYF.

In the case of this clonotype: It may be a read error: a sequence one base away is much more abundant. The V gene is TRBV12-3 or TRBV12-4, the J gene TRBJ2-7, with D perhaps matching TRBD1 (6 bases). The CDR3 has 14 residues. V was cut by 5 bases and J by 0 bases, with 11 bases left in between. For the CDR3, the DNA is TGTGCCAGCAGTCCCGAGACAGGCTCCTACGAGCAGTACTTC. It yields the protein CASSPETGSYEQYF.

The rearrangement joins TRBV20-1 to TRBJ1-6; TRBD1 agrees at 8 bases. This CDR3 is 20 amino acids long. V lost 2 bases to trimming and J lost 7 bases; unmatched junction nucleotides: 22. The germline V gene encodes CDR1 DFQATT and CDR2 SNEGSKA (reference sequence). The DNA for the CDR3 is TGCAGTGCTAGAAGGAATATAGGACAGGGAATAATTGGGGAAAATTCACCCCTCCACTTT. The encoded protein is CSARRNIGQGIIGENSPLHF.

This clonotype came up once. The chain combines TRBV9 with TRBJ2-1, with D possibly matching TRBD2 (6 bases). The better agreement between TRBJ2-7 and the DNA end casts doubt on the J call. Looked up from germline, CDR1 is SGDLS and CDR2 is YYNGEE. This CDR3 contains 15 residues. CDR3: CASSRGTDSYNEQYF. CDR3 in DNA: TGTGCCAGCAGCCGCGGGACGGACTCCTACAATGAGCAGTACTTC.